Listed below are T cell receptor beta chains from one sample, sequenced in a study of blood T cells in healthy people across ages. Via MiXCR, TCRdb re-called the 5' RACE reads, giving one row per CDR3 protein. The repertoire includes about 1.4 million distinct CDR3 sequences, 55% to 75% of them detected once, and over 6.5% sits in the top ten. Sequencing used blood. Receptor source: a man in his late teens or twenties in good health. The CDR3 runs from the conserved cysteine through the conserved F or W. The D gene is left open where the match is weak. Clone size appears in some rows only: once, few, many, or a class for an expanded clone.

J gene: TRBJ2-2
V gene: TRBV9
D gene: TRBD2
clone size: NA
CDR3 protein: CASSVGLAPGELFF
CDR3 DNA: TGTGCCAGCAGCGTAGGACTAGCACCCGGGGAGCTGTTTTTT

J gene: TRBJ2-7
V gene: TRBV6-5
D gene: NA
clone size: NA
CDR3 protein: CASRGWYEQYF
CDR3 DNA: TGTGCCAGCCGGGGGTGGTACGAGCAGTACTTC

J gene: TRBJ1-2
V gene: TRBV5-6
D gene: TRBD1
clone size: NA
CDR3 protein: CASSFFTGGAGYGYTF
CDR3 DNA: TGTGCCAGCAGCTTTTTCACAGGGGGCGCCGGCTATGGCTACACCTTC

J gene: TRBJ2-1
V gene: TRBV12-5
D gene: NA
clone size: NA
CDR3 protein: CASGDVTSHNEQFF
CDR3 DNA: TGTGCTAGTGGAGACGTGACGTCTCACAATGAGCAGTTCTTC

J gene: TRBJ2-3
V gene: TRBV12-3/TRBV12-4
D gene: NA
clone size: once
CDR3 protein: CASSGATADTQYF
CDR3 DNA: TGTGCCAGCAGTGGAGCGACCGCAGATACGCAGTATTTT

J gene: TRBJ2-3
V gene: TRBV4-3
D gene: NA
clone size: NA
CDR3 protein: CASSSLPTDTQYF
CDR3 DNA: TGCGCCAGCAGCTCCCTACCCACAGATACGCAGTATTTT

J gene: TRBJ2-7
V gene: TRBV28
D gene: NA
clone size: few
CDR3 protein: CASSSPAYEQYF
CDR3 DNA: TGTGCCAGCAGTTCACCCGCCTACGAGCAGTACTTC

J gene: TRBJ2-7
V gene: TRBV28
D gene: NA
clone size: NA
CDR3 protein: CASFGGVGYEQYF
CDR3 DNA: TGTGCCAGCTTTGGAGGGGTGGGCTACGAGCAGTACTTC

J gene: TRBJ2-7
V gene: TRBV29-1
D gene: NA
clone size: few
CDR3 protein: CSVDWDGSYEQYF
CDR3 DNA: TGCAGCGTTGATTGGGACGGATCCTACGAGCAGTACTTC

J gene: TRBJ2-5
V gene: TRBV7-2
D gene: NA
clone size: NA
CDR3 protein: CASSLALGRETQYF
CDR3 DNA: TGTGCCAGCAGCTTAGCGTTGGGGCGGGAGACCCAGTACTTC

J gene: TRBJ1-6
V gene: TRBV20-1
D gene: TRBD1
clone size: NA
CDR3 protein: CSASTGGGYSPLHF
CDR3 DNA: TGCAGTGCTTCGACAGGGGGCGGGTATTCACCCCTCCACTTT

J gene: TRBJ2-1
V gene: TRBV4-3
D gene: TRBD1
clone size: NA
CDR3 protein: CASSQGQDYEQFF
CDR3 DNA: TGCGCCAGCAGCCAGGGACAGGACTACGAGCAGTTCTTC

J gene: TRBJ2-1
V gene: TRBV5-5
D gene: NA
clone size: NA
CDR3 protein: CASSAGADSYNEQFF
CDR3 DNA: TGTGCCAGCAGCGCGGGGGCTGACTCCTACAATGAGCAGTTCTTC

J gene: TRBJ1-2
V gene: TRBV11-2
D gene: TRBD1
clone size: NA
CDR3 protein: CASSFSPGLGQGVGGGYTF
CDR3 DNA: TGTGCCAGCAGCTTTTCCCCTGGCCTGGGACAGGGTGTGGGCGGTGGCTACACCTTC

J gene: TRBJ2-4
V gene: TRBV12-3/TRBV12-4
D gene: NA
clone size: few
CDR3 protein: CASSFGQAAKNIQYF
CDR3 DNA: TGTGCCAGCAGTTTTGGGCAGGCAGCCAAAAACATTCAGTACTTC

J gene: TRBJ2-3
V gene: TRBV27
D gene: TRBD2
clone size: NA
CDR3 protein: CASRSGIGYTQYF
CDR3 DNA: TGTGCCAGCAGGAGCGGGATAGGGTATACGCAGTATTTT

J gene: TRBJ2-3
V gene: TRBV10-3
D gene: NA
clone size: few
CDR3 protein: CAIRNRTVGDTQYF
CDR3 DNA: TGTGCCATCAGGAACCGGACAGTCGGGGATACGCAGTATTTT

J gene: TRBJ2-3
V gene: TRBV3-1
D gene: NA
clone size: NA
CDR3 protein: CASSQNLGNPTDTQYF
CDR3 DNA: TGTGCCAGCAGCCAAAACTTGGGGAATCCCACAGATACGCAGTATTTT

J gene: TRBJ2-5
V gene: TRBV25-1
D gene: NA
clone size: NA
CDR3 protein: CASSEFPEETQYF
CDR3 DNA: TGTGCCAGCAGTGAATTCCCAGAAGAGACCCAGTACTTC

J gene: TRBJ2-3
V gene: TRBV27
D gene: TRBD1
clone size: NA
CDR3 protein: CASSWGQGATDTQYF
CDR3 DNA: TGTGCCAGCAGTTGGGGACAGGGGGCAACAGATACGCAGTATTTT

J gene: TRBJ1-2
V gene: TRBV20-1
D gene: NA
clone size: few
CDR3 protein: CSANEAGDYGYTF
CDR3 DNA: TGCAGTGCTAATGAGGCGGGGGACTATGGCTACACCTTC

J gene: TRBJ2-3
V gene: TRBV15
D gene: NA
clone size: NA
CDR3 protein: CATAGGTDTQYF
CDR3 DNA: TGTGCCACCGCGGGTGGCACAGATACGCAGTATTTT

J gene: TRBJ2-1
V gene: TRBV20-1
D gene: NA
clone size: once
CDR3 protein: CSAIASTYDEQFF
CDR3 DNA: TGCAGTGCAATAGCTTCCACTTACGATGAGCAGTTCTTC

J gene: TRBJ1-2
V gene: TRBV20-1
D gene: NA
clone size: few
CDR3 protein: CSARVEGLNYGYTF
CDR3 DNA: TGCAGTGCTAGAGTGGAGGGCCTTAACTATGGCTACACCTTC

J gene: TRBJ2-7
V gene: TRBV3-1
D gene: NA
clone size: NA
CDR3 protein: CASSQGAFGSEAYEQYF
CDR3 DNA: TGTGCCAGCAGCCAAGGTGCATTTGGGTCCGAGGCCTACGAGCAGTACTTC

J gene: TRBJ2-5
V gene: TRBV20-1
D gene: NA
clone size: NA
CDR3 protein: CSARLAPVNEQYF
CDR3 DNA: TGCAGTGCTAGACTAGCTCCGGTCAATGAGCAGTACTTC

J gene: TRBJ2-7
V gene: TRBV11-2
D gene: NA
clone size: NA
CDR3 protein: CASSSHGTPTYEQYF
CDR3 DNA: TGTGCCAGCAGCTCTCACGGGACACCAACCTACGAGCAGTACTTC

J gene: TRBJ1-2
V gene: TRBV29-1
D gene: NA
clone size: NA
CDR3 protein: CSVEAGTYGYTF
CDR3 DNA: TGCAGCGTTGAGGCAGGGACCTATGGCTACACCTTC

J gene: TRBJ2-3
V gene: TRBV2
D gene: NA
clone size: NA
CDR3 protein: CASSGPRTPLSDTQYF
CDR3 DNA: TGTGCCAGCAGTGGTCCAAGGACCCCACTTTCAGATACGCAGTATTTT

J gene: TRBJ2-1
V gene: TRBV20-1
D gene: TRBD2
clone size: few
CDR3 protein: CSARSRQRGGSEQFF
CDR3 DNA: TGCAGTGCTAGGTCTCGACAGCGGGGGGGAAGTGAGCAGTTCTTC

J gene: TRBJ2-1
V gene: TRBV4-1
D gene: TRBD2
clone size: NA
CDR3 protein: CASSQDGTSSQFF
CDR3 DNA: TGCGCCAGCAGCCAAGACGGGACTAGTTCGCAGTTCTTC

J gene: TRBJ2-5
V gene: TRBV7-8
D gene: TRBD1
clone size: NA
CDR3 protein: CASSLGGTGRETQYF
CDR3 DNA: TGTGCCAGCAGCTTAGGCGGGACAGGGAGGGAGACCCAGTACTTC

J gene: TRBJ2-5
V gene: TRBV5-5
D gene: TRBD2
clone size: NA
CDR3 protein: CASSLAGGLALGGETQYF
CDR3 DNA: TGTGCCAGCAGCTTGGCAGGGGGACTAGCCCTCGGAGGAGAGACCCAGTACTTC

J gene: TRBJ2-7
V gene: TRBV6-8
D gene: NA
clone size: NA
CDR3 protein: CASSPQDNSYEQYF
CDR3 DNA: TGTGCCAGCAGTCCTCAGGACAACTCCTACGAGCAGTACTTC

J gene: TRBJ2-7
V gene: TRBV7-9
D gene: TRBD2
clone size: NA
CDR3 protein: CASSLFRVSGIYEQYF
CDR3 DNA: TGTGCCAGCAGCTTATTTCGGGTTAGCGGGATCTACGAGCAGTACTTC

J gene: TRBJ1-1
V gene: TRBV3-1
D gene: NA
clone size: NA
CDR3 protein: CASSRGPRENTEAFF
CDR3 DNA: TGTGCCAGCAGCCGGGGACCCCGGGAGAACACTGAAGCTTTCTTT

J gene: TRBJ1-2
V gene: TRBV20-1
D gene: TRBD1
clone size: NA
CDR3 protein: CSARDRSRGRTGGNGYTF
CDR3 DNA: TGCAGTGCTAGAGATCGCAGTCGGGGAAGGACAGGGGGCAATGGCTACACCTTC